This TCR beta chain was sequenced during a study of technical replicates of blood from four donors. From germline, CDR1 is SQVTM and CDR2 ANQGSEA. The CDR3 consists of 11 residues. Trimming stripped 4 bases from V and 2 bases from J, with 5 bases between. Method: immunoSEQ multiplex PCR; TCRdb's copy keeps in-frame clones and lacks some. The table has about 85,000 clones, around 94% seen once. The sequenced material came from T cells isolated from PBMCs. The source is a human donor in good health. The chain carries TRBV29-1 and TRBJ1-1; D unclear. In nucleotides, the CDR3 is TGCAGCGTTGGACACAACACTGAAGCTTTCTTT. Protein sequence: CSVGHNTEAFF.